The 27 T cell receptor beta chains below were found in one sample sequenced in a study of CD8 T cells in ankylosing spondylitis. In TCRdb, the 5' RACE reads were re-called with MiXCR into one record per CDR3 protein. The data hold around 220,000 distinct CDR3 sequences, with roughly a tenth observed a single time. The sample taken for sequencing was blood, either unsorted or a sorted T cell fraction (not recorded which). These receptor sequences come from a male donor with ankylosing spondylitis or in good health (not recorded which).

V gene TRBV12-3 or TRBV12-4 combines with J gene TRBJ1-6; D unresolved. V was clipped by 2 bases and J by 11 bases, with 10 bases between them. This CDR3 contains 13 residues. The CDR3 coding sequence is TGTGCCAGCAGTTTAAACGAAAGAACACCCCTCCACTTT. It specifies CASSLNERTPLHF.

This clonotype has at least ten counts. The chain has TRBV3-1 and TRBJ1-1, with 7 bases fitting TRBD1. CDR3 length equals 14 residues. V shed 2 bases and J 4 bases; nucleotides not matched to a gene: 4. Germline assignment: CDR1 LGHDT and CDR2 YNNKEL (reference sequence). The CDR3 protein is CASSQSGQATEAFF. The CDR3 nucleotides read TGTGCCAGCAGCCAATCAGGACAGGCCACTGAAGCTTTCTTT.

This clonotype was detected many times. V is TRBV7-9 and J is TRBJ2-3; 10 bases are a match to TRBD1. The CDR3 is made up of 15 amino acids. Germline CDR1 and CDR2: SEHNR and FQNEAQ (reference sequence). V shed 5 bases and J 5 bases; nucleotides not matched to a gene: 7. The CDR3 nucleotides are TGTGCCAGCAGCACCTGGACAGGGGGAGGAGATACGCAGTATTTT. Its protein is CASSTWTGGGDTQYF.

This clonotype came up many times. V gene TRBV20-1 combines with J gene TRBJ2-5; D is unresolved. The CDR3 runs to 14 residues. Trimming took off 1 base at V and 3 bases at J, with 12 bases between the two ends. CDR1 DFQATT and CDR2 SNEGSKA come from the germline V gene (reference sequence). CDR3 in DNA: TGCAGTGCTAGAGTATCGGACCTAAAAGAGACCCAGTACTTC. Translation gives CSARVSDLKETQYF.

This clonotype was seen a few times. The gene calls are TRBV20-1 and TRBJ2-5; D gene ambiguous. The CDR3 consists of 12 residues. Germline loops: CDR1 DFQATT, CDR2 SNEGSKA (reference sequence). V was clipped by 6 bases and J by 5 bases, with 13 bases between them. CDR3 loop: CSASEPWETQYF. The CDR3 nucleotides are TGCAGTGCCTCGGAACCCTGGGAGACCCAGTACTTC.

This clonotype was seen ten or more times. This chain joins TRBV20-1 and TRBJ2-3, with D perhaps matching TRBD1 or TRBD2 (5 bases each). Deletions cut 1 base from V and 9 bases from J, with 11 bases between. Germline V gene sequence: CDR1 DFQATT, CDR2 SNEGSKA (reference sequence). This CDR3 comprises 12 residues. CDR3 bases: TGCAGTGCTAGAGCTTCGGGGCAGACGCAGTATTTT. It translates to CSARASGQTQYF.

This clonotype was counted a few times. The genes are TRBV5-1 and TRBJ2-5; perhaps D is TRBD1 or TRBD2 (5 bases each). This CDR3 has 14 residues. With 2 bases removed from V and 4 bases from J, the gap between germline ends came to 12 bases. Germline CDR1 SGHRS, CDR2 YFSETQ. The CDR3 protein is CASSFGASRETQYF. In nucleotides, the CDR3 is TGCGCCAGCAGCTTCGGGGCTAGCCGAGAGACCCAGTACTTC.

The rearrangement links TRBV16 to TRBJ2-2; a possible D gene is TRBD1 (5 bases). Trimming stripped 3 bases from V and 4 bases from J, with 15 bases between. The CDR3 is 16 residues long. Germline lookup yields CDR1 KGHSY and CDR2 FQNENV. The chain's CDR3 is CASSHSGTGSTGELFF. The CDR3 DNA sequence: TGTGCCAGCAGCCACAGTGGAACAGGTAGCACCGGGGAGCTGTTTTTT.

This chain links TRBV6-1 with TRBJ1-3; no clear D. V gave up 6 bases and J gave up 0 bases, with 9 bases separating them. The CDR3 spans 14 residues. Germline V gene sequence: CDR1 MNHNS, CDR2 SASEGT. The CDR3 DNA follows: TGTGCCAGCAGCCGCGGCGCCTCTGGAAACACCATATATTTT. Translating it yields CASSRGASGNTIYF.

CDR3 in amino acids: CASSVGGQQVRETQYF. CDR3 nucleotides: TGTGCCAGCAGCGTAGGGGGACAGCAGGTTCGGGAGACCCAGTACTTC. The rearrangement links TRBV9 to TRBJ2-5; 7 bases map to TRBD1. The CDR3 totals 16 residues. Looked up from germline, CDR1 is SGDLS and CDR2 is YYNGEE. Trimming at V came to 0 bases and at J to 5 bases, leaving 10 bases not matched to a gene.

This clonotype was picked up many times. The gene calls are TRBV3-1 and TRBJ1-5, with 7 bases lining up with TRBD1. In germline, CDR1 is LGHDT, CDR2 YNNKEL (reference sequence). V was pared by 1 base and J by 9 bases, with 6 bases of the junction left unmatched. The CDR3 covers 14 residues. CDR3 in amino acids: CASSQGGQAGPQHF. Here the CDR3 DNA reads TGTGCCAGCAGCCAAGGCGGACAGGCGGGGCCCCAGCATTTT.

Ten or more counts support this clonotype. The chain combines TRBV5-1 with TRBJ2-4; D assignment may be TRBD1 or TRBD2 (5 bases each). This CDR3 comprises 15 residues. From germline, CDR1 is SGHRS and CDR2 YFSETQ. Trimming cost V 4 bases and J 2 bases, with 13 bases left between them. The DNA for the CDR3 is TGCGCCAGCAGCCCCGGGACCTCACCCAAAAACATTCAGTACTTC. This codes for CASSPGTSPKNIQYF.

This clonotype was counted a few times. This chain joins TRBV5-6 and TRBJ1-1; D gene unclear. Per the germline V gene, CDR1 is SGHDT and CDR2 is YYEEEE. V lost 2 bases and J lost 6, with 8 bases in between. The CDR3 spans 12 residues. CDR3: CASSFHGAEAFF. The CDR3 DNA follows: TGTGCCAGCAGCTTCCACGGCGCTGAAGCTTTCTTT. Complete variable domain (other parts from reference TRBV5-6 and TRBJ1-1): DAGVTQSPTHLIKTRGQQVTLRCSPKSGHDTVSWYQQALGQGPQFIFQYYEEEERQRGNFPDRFSGHQFPNYSSELNVNALLLGDSALYLCASSFHGAEAFFGQGTRLTVV.

The chain is built from TRBV7-9 and TRBJ1-3; D gene uncertain. CDR1 and CDR2 from the germline V gene are SEHNR and FQNEAQ (reference sequence). This CDR3 has 14 amino acids. Between the trimmed V and J ends, which lost 4 bases and 4 bases, there was a span of 11 bases. The CDR3 reads CASSYTLGGNTIYF. DNA of the CDR3: TGTGCCAGCAGCTACACCCTAGGGGGAAACACCATATATTTT.

The rearrangement links TRBV7-6 to TRBJ1-1, with a tentative D call TRBD1 (5 bases). Trimming took off 5 bases at V and 5 bases at J, with 18 bases between the two ends. CDR3 length: 15 amino acids. The germline V gene encodes CDR1 SGHVS and CDR2 FNYEAQ. The CDR3 loop is CASSLGAQGWTEAFF. CDR3 nucleotides: TGTGCCAGCAGCCTAGGGGCCCAGGGATGGACTGAAGCTTTCTTT.

This clonotype has ten or more counts. V usage is TRBV7-2 and J usage is TRBJ2-3, with 7 bases lining up with TRBD2. V dropped 5 bases and J dropped 3; count of bases not matched to a gene: 11. Germline V gives CDR1 SGHTA, CDR2 FQGNSA. The CDR3 extends over 16 amino acids. The CDR3 loop is CASSPLAGGRTDTQYF. CDR3 nucleotide sequence: TGTGCCAGCAGCCCCCTAGCCGGGGGGAGGACAGATACGCAGTATTTT.

This clonotype appeared many times. V and J are TRBV5-6 and TRBJ2-3; D is perhaps TRBD2 (5 bases). Trimming stripped 0 bases from V and 4 bases from J, with 12 bases between. This CDR3 comprises 15 residues. Germline CDR1 and CDR2: SGHDT and YYEEEE. The DNA of the CDR3 is TGTGCCAGCAGCTTGGAATCTAGCTATCCAGATACGCAGTATTTT. Residues: CASSLESSYPDTQYF.

This clonotype was found many times. J is TRBJ2-7 and V is TRBV5-6, with 8 bases identical to TRBD1. V trimming: 0 bases; J trimming: 2 bases; junction bases outside the gene matches: 7. CDR1 and CDR2 (germline): SGHDT, YYEEEE. There are 16 residues in the CDR3. The CDR3 nucleotides are TGTGCCAGCAGCTTGGGACAGGGGAGGAAGACCTACGAGCAGTACTTC. Translating it yields CASSLGQGRKTYEQYF.

On this clonotype: A read error is possible here, since a much larger clone lies one base away. The gene calls are TRBV9 and TRBJ2-3; D perhaps matches TRBD2 (5 bases). CDR3 length equals 15 residues. The germline V gene encodes CDR1 SGDLS and CDR2 YYNGEE. The CDR3 spells CASSVLSSSTHTQYF. DNA of the CDR3: TGTGCCAGCAGCGTCTTGTCTAGCAGCACACATACGCAGTATTTT.

V gene TRBV6-5 combines with J gene TRBJ2-2, with 8 bases that match TRBD1. J gave up 6 bases and V 4 bases, and 4 bases lay outside the gene matches. Germline lookup yields CDR1 MNHEY and CDR2 SVGAGI. CDR3 length: 14 amino acids. CDR3 nucleotide sequence: TGTGCCAGCAGTTCAGGGGGCTGGGCCGGGGAGCTGTTTTTT. Protein product: CASSSGGWAGELFF.

This clonotype has at least ten counts. The chain recombines TRBV5-1 with TRBJ2-2; a weak D match, TRBD1 (5 bases). Between the trimmed V and J ends, which lost 5 bases and 1 base, there was a span of 9 bases. Germline values: CDR1 SGHRS, CDR2 YFSETQ. The CDR3 loop spans 14 amino acids. The CDR3 nucleotides read TGCGCCAGCAGAGGGGATTTGAACACCGGGGAGCTGTTTTTT. Translating it yields CASRGDLNTGELFF. Full variable domain (rest looked up from reference TRBV5-1 and TRBJ2-2): KAGVTQTPRYLIKTRGQQVTLSCSPISGHRSVSWYQQTPGQGLQFLFEYFSETQRNKGNFPGRFSGRQFSNSRSEMNVSTLELGDSALYLCASRGDLNTGELFFGEGSRLTVL.

This clonotype was seen more than once but under ten times. The chain joins TRBV7-2 to TRBJ2-4, with 10 bases lining up with TRBD2. With V trimmed by 3 bases and J by 1 base, 0 bases remained unmatched. Looked up from germline, CDR1 is SGHTA and CDR2 is FQGNSA. This CDR3 contains 15 residues. As DNA, the CDR3 is TGTGCCAGCAGCTTTAGCGGGGGGGCCAAAAACATTCAGTACTTC. The encoded protein is CASSFSGGAKNIQYF.

At least ten counts were recorded for this clonotype. The chain has TRBV5-1 and TRBJ2-3, with D maybe TRBD2 (6 bases). V lost 9 bases, J lost 5 bases, and 16 bases lay in between. Germline V CDR1 and CDR2: SGHRS, YFSETQ. The CDR3 is 13 residues long. The CDR3: CATAGEAGDTQYF. In DNA, the CDR3 is TGCGCCACCGCAGGAGAAGCGGGAGATACGCAGTATTTT.

The sample holds a few counts of this clonotype. V is TRBV5-1 and J is TRBJ2-1; 7 bases are shared with TRBD1. There are 17 residues in the CDR3. V lost 0 bases, J lost 12 bases, and 18 bases stayed unmatched. CDR1 and CDR2 (germline): SGHRS, YFSETQ. The DNA of the CDR3 is TGCGCCAGCAGCTTGGAGACAGGGATGATGGGGACAATCGGGCAGTTCTTC. Encoded protein: CASSLETGMMGTIGQFF. Complete variable domain (other parts from reference TRBV5-1 and TRBJ2-1): KAGVTQTPRYLIKTRGQQVTLSCSPISGHRSVSWYQQTPGQGLQFLFEYFSETQRNKGNFPGRFSGRQFSNSRSEMNVSTLELGDSALYLCASSLETGMMGTIGQFFGPGTRLTVL.

There are a few counts of this clonotype. This chain joins TRBV24-1 and TRBJ1-6; TRBD1 agrees at 11 bases. This CDR3 is built from 19 residues. The V segment lost 2 bases and the J segment 5 bases; nucleotides outside the gene matches: 10. Germline values: CDR1 KGHDR, CDR2 SFDVKD. The CDR3 nucleotides read TGTGCCACCAGTGATTGGTCTGGGACAGGGGGTTTTCATAATTCACCCCTCCACTTT. Residues: CATSDWSGTGGFHNSPLHF.

Notes on this clonotype: A much bigger clone sits one base away, suggesting this may be a read error. This chain links TRBV20-1 with TRBJ2-1, with unresolved D. The CDR3 has 13 amino acids. Germline V gene sequence: CDR1 DFQATT, CDR2 SNEGSKA (reference sequence). CDR3 protein: CSASSLWGNEHFF. In DNA, the CDR3 is TGCAGTGCTTCCTCGCTTTGGGGAAATGAGCATTTCTTC.

The sample holds a few counts of this clonotype. The chain is built from TRBV4-2 and TRBJ1-5; a possible D gene is TRBD1 (5 bases). Looked up from germline, CDR1 is LGHNA and CDR2 is YNFKEQ. The V end lost 3 bases, the J end lost 2 bases, and 23 bases lay between the germline ends. The CDR3 has 19 residues. The CDR3 region is CASSQTDGTRFGGNQPQHF. The CDR3 nucleotides read TGTGCCAGCAGCCAGACCGACGGGACTCGATTTGGGGGCAATCAGCCCCAGCATTTT.